The rows below give T cell receptor beta chains drawn from one sample of a study of Ad26.COV2.S vaccination and SARS-CoV-2 variants. Some clones are missing from TCRdb's copy, which holds only in-frame ones; the method was immunoSEQ multiplex PCR. The table lists more than 85,000 clones, around three quarters of them singletons. The starting material was peripheral blood, obtained after recovery from COVID-19. These receptors all come from a human donor who had recovered from COVID-19. The CDR3 runs from the conserved cysteine through the conserved F or W. The order of the fields is CDR3 DNA, CDR3 protein, D gene, J gene, clone size, V gene. D genes are given only for firm matches. Clone size is not always given. Where it is, it says once, few, many or a class for expanded clones.

CDR3nt: TGCGCCAGCAGCCAAGGGACTAGCGGAGACTACAATGAGCAGTTCTTC
CDR3aa: CASSQGTSGDYNEQFF
d_gene: TRBD2
j_gene: TRBJ2-1
abundance: NA
v_gene: TRBV4-3

CDR3nt: TGTGCCAGCAGCCTAATTTCGCTGAACACTGAAGCTTTCTTT
CDR3aa: CASSLISLNTEAFF
d_gene: NA
j_gene: TRBJ1-1
abundance: NA
v_gene: TRBV7-3

CDR3nt: TGTGCCAGCAGCTTGGTAGGGGGTCAGCAAGAGACCCAGTACTTC
CDR3aa: CASSLVGGQQETQYF
d_gene: NA
j_gene: TRBJ2-5
abundance: NA
v_gene: TRBV5-6

CDR3nt: TGTGCCAGCAGTTCCGGGGACAGGGGACCAGATACGCAGTATTTT
CDR3aa: CASSSGDRGPDTQYF
d_gene: TRBD1
j_gene: TRBJ2-3
abundance: NA
v_gene: TRBV28

CDR3nt: TGTGCCAGCAGCCGTTGGACAGGGAACACCGGGGAGCTGTTTTTT
CDR3aa: CASSRWTGNTGELFF
d_gene: TRBD1
j_gene: TRBJ2-2
abundance: few
v_gene: TRBV7-9

CDR3nt: TGCAGCGTTGATGACAGCCGCAACACCATATATTTT
CDR3aa: CSVDDSRNTIYF
d_gene: NA
j_gene: TRBJ1-3
abundance: NA
v_gene: TRBV29-1

CDR3nt: TGTGCCAGTATTGGACTTACCCGGGCAAACTATGGCTACACCTTC
CDR3aa: CASIGLTRANYGYTF
d_gene: NA
j_gene: TRBJ1-2
abundance: few
v_gene: TRBV19

CDR3nt: TGTGCCAGCAGCTTACAGGGACCTAGGCTATCTCACTGGGGGTCTGGAAACACCATATATTTT
CDR3aa: CASSLQGPRLSHWGSGNTIYF
d_gene: NA
j_gene: TRBJ1-3
abundance: once
v_gene: TRBV7-7

CDR3nt: TGTGCCAGTAGGAGTCAGAGCGACGACTACGAGCAGTACTTC
CDR3aa: CASRSQSDDYEQYF
d_gene: NA
j_gene: TRBJ2-7
abundance: NA
v_gene: TRBV19

CDR3nt: TGTGCCAGCAGCAGGGCCATGAACACTGAAGCTTTCTTT
CDR3aa: CASSRAMNTEAFF
d_gene: NA
j_gene: TRBJ1-1
abundance: NA
v_gene: TRBV5-5

CDR3nt: TGTGCCAGCAGCTTGGACGGACCCAATCAGCCCCAGCATTTT
CDR3aa: CASSLDGPNQPQHF
d_gene: NA
j_gene: TRBJ1-5
abundance: NA
v_gene: TRBV5-6

CDR3nt: TGCGCCAGCAGCTTCCGGTCTGGGGCCAACGTCCTGACTTTC
CDR3aa: CASSFRSGANVLTF
d_gene: NA
j_gene: TRBJ2-6
abundance: NA
v_gene: TRBV5-1

CDR3nt: TGTGCCAGCAGCCCCGGGAATGGCTACACCTTC
CDR3aa: CASSPGNGYTF
d_gene: NA
j_gene: TRBJ1-2
abundance: few
v_gene: TRBV6-5

CDR3nt: TGTGCCAGCAGTGAAAGGGCCACTTCCTACGAGCAGTACTTC
CDR3aa: CASSERATSYEQYF
d_gene: NA
j_gene: TRBJ2-7
abundance: NA
v_gene: TRBV6-1

CDR3nt: TGCGCCAGCACCGCAGGGATGGGCTCCTACGAGCAGTACTTC
CDR3aa: CASTAGMGSYEQYF
d_gene: NA
j_gene: TRBJ2-7
abundance: NA
v_gene: TRBV5-1

CDR3nt: TGCGCCAGCAGCCAAGAGGGGGCTAGCGGTAGCTCCTACGAGCAGTACTTC
CDR3aa: CASSQEGASGSSYEQYF
d_gene: NA
j_gene: TRBJ2-7
abundance: NA
v_gene: TRBV4-1

CDR3nt: TGTGCCATCAGTGAGTCGGGGTTTGGGCTAGTCTCTGGGGCCAACGTCCTGACTTTC
CDR3aa: CAISESGFGLVSGANVLTF
d_gene: NA
j_gene: TRBJ2-6
abundance: NA
v_gene: TRBV10-3

CDR3nt: TGTGCCAGCAGTTTAGGTACTGAAGCTTTCTTT
CDR3aa: CASSLGTEAFF
d_gene: NA
j_gene: TRBJ1-1
abundance: NA
v_gene: TRBV2

CDR3nt: TGTGCCAGCAGCACACGACAGGGAACTGAAGCTTTCTTT
CDR3aa: CASSTRQGTEAFF
d_gene: TRBD1
j_gene: TRBJ1-1
abundance: few
v_gene: TRBV4-2

CDR3nt: TGCGCCAGCAGCCAAGATAGAGTAGCCGGCACAGATACGCAGTATTTT
CDR3aa: CASSQDRVAGTDTQYF
d_gene: NA
j_gene: TRBJ2-3
abundance: NA
v_gene: TRBV4-1

CDR3nt: TGTGCCAGTATGGGGTGGGGAACCGGGGAGCTGTTTTTT
CDR3aa: CASMGWGTGELFF
d_gene: NA
j_gene: TRBJ2-2
abundance: NA
v_gene: TRBV19

CDR3nt: TGTGCCAGCAGCTTAGACAGGGGGACGTCGAATGGCTACACCTTC
CDR3aa: CASSLDRGTSNGYTF
d_gene: TRBD1
j_gene: TRBJ1-2
abundance: NA
v_gene: TRBV7-9

CDR3nt: TGTGCCTCGACGGACAGGGCGGTTAGCAATCAGCCCCAGCATTTT
CDR3aa: CASTDRAVSNQPQHF
d_gene: TRBD1
j_gene: TRBJ1-5
abundance: NA
v_gene: TRBV19

CDR3nt: TGTGCCAGCAGCTTCTTAGATGGGATCAATCAGCCCCAGCATTTT
CDR3aa: CASSFLDGINQPQHF
d_gene: NA
j_gene: TRBJ1-5
abundance: NA
v_gene: TRBV5-6